A single sample gave rise to the 19 T cell receptor beta chains below, sequenced in a study of blood T cells in healthy people across ages. A J-beta primer mix and a sample-barcoded 5' primer were used in a second PCR of roughly 6 to 11 cycles. Each CDR3 protein gets one entry after TCRdb re-called the 5' RACE reads with MiXCR. The sample records just over 800,000 distinct CDR3 sequences, around 62% being singletons. Sequencing input: blood. The source of these receptors is a man under 40 in good health.

The sample holds a few counts of this clonotype. V and J are TRBV29-1 and TRBJ2-3; TRBD1 matches at 7 bases. CDR3 length: 12 residues. V trimming: 5 bases; J trimming: 5 bases; junction bases outside the gene matches: 4. The germline CDR1 and CDR2 sequences are SQVTM and ANQGSEA. The CDR3 region is CSVTGVVDTQYF. In nucleotides, the CDR3 is TGCAGCGTTACAGGGGTAGTAGATACGCAGTATTTT.

The chain has TRBV12-3 or TRBV12-4 and TRBJ1-5, with 8 positions matching TRBD1. This CDR3 has 19 residues. The trim removed 5 bases at V and 0 bases at J, leaving 15 bases unmatched. CDR3 protein: CASSHVDRGGLYSNQPQHF. The CDR3 nucleotides read TGTGCCAGCAGTCACGTCGACAGGGGTGGCCTTTATAGCAATCAGCCCCAGCATTTT.

With respect to this clonotype: A much larger clonotype is one base distant, so this may be a read error. The V gene is TRBV5-1, the J gene TRBJ2-5; D is tentatively TRBD1 or TRBD2 (5 bases each). Germline V gene lookup returns CDR1 SGHRS and CDR2 YFSETQ. The CDR3 has 15 amino acids. CDR3 loop: CASSLDPGRAETQDF. The CDR3 nucleotides are TGCGCCAGCAGCTTGGACCCAGGGCGGGCAGAGACCCAGGACTTC.

This sequence joins TRBV4-3 and TRBJ2-7; possibly TRBD2 for D (6 bases). The germline CDR1 and CDR2 sequences are LGHNA and YSLEER. V was cut by 0 bases and J by 5 bases, with 20 bases left in between. The CDR3 contains 17 residues. CDR3 in DNA: TGCGCCAGCAGCCAAGATCGGCCACCACTAGCCCGACACGAGCAGTACTTC. Translated, it gives CASSQDRPPLARHEQYF.

V gene TRBV20-1 combines with J gene TRBJ1-6; TRBD1 might be the D (5 bases). The germline V and J ends were trimmed by 0 bases and 6 bases, with 18 bases remaining between them. CDR3 length equals 17 residues. Per germline, CDR1 DFQATT and CDR2 SNEGSKA (reference sequence). DNA of the CDR3: TGCAGTGCTAGAGATCTTGGGACCAGACCTTCTAATTCACCCCTCCACTTT. Encoded protein: CSARDLGTRPSNSPLHF.

This clonotype has only a few counts. In DNA form, the CDR3 reads TGTGCCAGCAGTTACTCGACTAATGAGCAGTTCTTC. Translation: CASSYSTNEQFF. The gene calls are TRBV6-2 or TRBV6-3 and TRBJ2-1, with D unresolved. The length of the CDR3 is 12 residues. The V gene lost 0 bases and the J gene lost 7 bases, with 4 bases spanning the gap. Germline lookup yields CDR1 MNHEY and CDR2 SVGEGT.

The chain is built from TRBV15 and TRBJ2-3; 10 bases map to TRBD1. The V gene end was trimmed by 5 bases and the J gene end by 7 bases; junction bases not matched to a gene: 6. CDR1 and CDR2 from the germline V gene are LNHNV and YYDKDF (reference sequence). The CDR3 spans 14 residues. The chain's CDR3 is CATSEGTGAYTQYF. CDR3 nucleotide sequence: TGTGCCACCAGCGAAGGGACAGGGGCTTATACGCAGTATTTT.

The chain uses TRBV7-2 and TRBJ1-2, with 7 nucleotides matching TRBD1. Germline loops: CDR1 SGHTA, CDR2 FQGNSA. This CDR3 contains 15 residues. The trim removed 7 bases at V and 1 base at J, leaving 9 bases unmatched. The CDR3 region has the DNA TGTGCCAGCACCTATACGACAGGGTTTAACTATGGCTACACCTTC. This translates into CASTYTTGFNYGYTF.

This clonotype was observed once. The CDR3 here is CAWRPGVGETQYF. The CDR3 region has the DNA TGTGCCTGGAGACCAGGTGTTGGGGAGACCCAGTACTTC. The J gene is TRBJ2-5, the V gene TRBV30; D gene unclear. The CDR3 runs to 13 residues. Trimming shortened V by 3 bases and J by 5 bases, and 13 bases separated the two germline ends. Germline V CDR1 and CDR2: GTSNPN, SVGIG (reference sequence).

The chain links TRBV7-2 to TRBJ2-5; D gene ambiguous. The CDR3 is 13 residues long. CDR1 SGHTA and CDR2 FQGNSA come from the germline V gene. Trimming stripped 5 bases from V and 4 bases from J, with 11 bases between. This CDR3 reads CASSQRSGETQYF. The CDR3, as DNA: TGTGCCAGCAGCCAAAGGTCCGGAGAGACCCAGTACTTC.

V gene TRBV12-3 or TRBV12-4 combines with J gene TRBJ1-2; D is unresolved. This CDR3 comprises 13 residues. The germline V and J ends were trimmed by 4 bases and 4 bases, with 10 bases remaining between them. The CDR3 loop reads CASSSAASYGYTF. CDR3 nucleotide sequence: TGTGCCAGCAGTTCAGCAGCGTCCTATGGCTACACCTTC.

The chain employs TRBV6-5 and TRBJ2-1, with 9 nucleotides matching TRBD1. The CDR3 runs 15 residues. Trimming cost V 5 bases and J 10 bases; bases outside gene matches: 12. CDR1 and CDR2 from the germline V gene are MNHEY and SVGAGI. The CDR3 DNA reads as TGTGCCAGCAGTCTCGGACAGGGGCCTGGAATAGAGCAGTTCTTC. Translated: CASSLGQGPGIEQFF.

This sequence joins TRBV20-1 and TRBJ1-1; D might be TRBD1 (6 bases). The CDR3 sequence is 13 residues long. The V and J ends lost 6 bases and 3 bases respectively, with 14 bases between them. Germline CDR1 reads DFQATT; CDR2 reads SNEGSKA (reference sequence). CDR3 protein: CSADTGKDTEAFF. The CDR3 nucleotides read TGCAGTGCCGACACAGGGAAGGACACTGAAGCTTTCTTT.

The V and J genes are TRBV25-1 and TRBJ1-6; D possibly corresponds to TRBD1 (5 bases). CDR1 is MGHDK, CDR2 SYGVNS, per germline. The CDR3 length is 14 residues. V lost 6 bases to trimming and J lost 10 bases, with 16 bases between them. The chain's CDR3 is CASRSTEIDSPLHF. The CDR3, as DNA: TGTGCCAGCAGGTCGACAGAGATCGACTCACCCCTCCACTTT.

V and J are TRBV2 and TRBJ1-2; D is unclear. The CDR3 contains 12 residues. Per the germline V gene, CDR1 is SNHLY and CDR2 is FYNNEI. The ends were cut back, 6 bases at V and 8 bases at J, with 13 bases in the middle. The CDR3 here is CASSSEGRGYTF. CDR3 bases: TGTGCCAGCAGCTCTGAGGGAAGGGGCTACACCTTC. Looking up the rest from reference TRBV2 and TRBJ1-2 gives the full variable domain: EPEVTQTPSHQVTQMGQEVILRCVPISNHLYFYWYRQILGQKVEFLVSFYNNEISEKSEIFDDQFSVERPDGSNFTLKIRSTKLEDSAMYFCASSSEGRGYTFGSGTRLTVV.

CDR3 DNA: TGTGCCAGCAGCCGCTTGGGGAAGACCCAGTACTTC. It encodes CASSRLGKTQYF. This chain joins TRBV7-6 and TRBJ2-5; D remains unclear. V dropped 5 bases and J dropped 6 bases, with 10 bases sitting between them. From germline, CDR1 is SGHVS and CDR2 FNYEAQ. There are 12 residues in the CDR3.

The chain links TRBV9 to TRBJ2-4; the D gene could be TRBD1 or TRBD2 (6 bases each). CDR1 SGDLS and CDR2 YYNGEE come from the germline V gene. CDR3 size: 17 residues. The V gene lost 4 bases and the J gene lost 1 base, with 18 bases spanning the gap. This CDR3 reads CASSPALGGLAKNIQYF. CDR3 sequence (DNA): TGTGCCAGCAGCCCAGCACTAGGGGGGTTGGCCAAAAACATTCAGTACTTC.

The V call is TRBV7-2, the J call TRBJ2-1, with 7 bases aligning to TRBD2. The trim removed 7 bases at V and 5 bases at J, leaving 8 bases unmatched. Germline V lookup: CDR1 SGHTA, CDR2 FQGNSA. The CDR3 runs to 14 residues. Written as DNA, the CDR3 is TGTGCCAGCATGGTGGGAGGGGTGGACAATGAGCAGTTCTTC. It yields the protein CASMVGGVDNEQFF.

The chain links TRBV15 to TRBJ1-6; D possibly corresponds to TRBD1 (5 bases). The V gene lost 3 bases and the J gene lost 9 bases, with 9 bases spanning the gap. CDR3 size: 13 residues. Germline CDR1 is LNHNV and CDR2 is YYDKDF (reference sequence). The CDR3 DNA follows: TGTGCCACCAGCAGCCCAGACAGTTCACCCCTCCACTTT. Protein product: CATSSPDSSPLHF.